This TCR beta chain was sequenced during a study of cytomegalovirus exposure and HLA in healthy donors. Study overall: For the approximately 390 genotyped donors, about 81% fell within the Caucasian-associated ancestry cluster.

A multiplex PCR was run with 60 Vbeta primers and 13 Jbeta primers. This table comes from immunoSEQ multiplex PCR, and its TCRdb copy is limited to in-frame clones, with some not included. Counted here are about 140,000 clones, 75% occurring once; the ten biggest clones make up about 11%. Looked up from germline, CDR1 is SNHLY and CDR2 is FYNNEI. The length of the CDR3 is 18 residues. V was clipped by 7 bases and J by 1 base, with 25 bases between them. Donors were ostensibly healthy at sampling, although undocumented immune exposures were probable. Sequencing was performed on PBMCs. V gene TRBV2 combines with J gene TRBJ2-5; a weak D match, TRBD1 (6 bases). The receptor comes from a man aged 18 to 35 in good health and CMV-seropositive. This CDR3 is CASNYPTFVTGPQETQYF. The CDR3 DNA is TGTGCCAGCAATTACCCCACCTTCGTTACAGGGCCCCAAGAGACCCAGTACTTC.